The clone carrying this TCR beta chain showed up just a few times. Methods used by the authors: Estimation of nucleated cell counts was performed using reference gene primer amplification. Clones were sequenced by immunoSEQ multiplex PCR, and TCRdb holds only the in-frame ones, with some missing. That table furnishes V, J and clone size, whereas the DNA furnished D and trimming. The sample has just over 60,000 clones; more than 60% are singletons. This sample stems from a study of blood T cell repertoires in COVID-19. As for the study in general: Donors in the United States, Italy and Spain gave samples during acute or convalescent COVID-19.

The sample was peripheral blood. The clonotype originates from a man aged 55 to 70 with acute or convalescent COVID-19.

The CDR3 spells CASGPGAPYEQYF. In nucleotides, the CDR3 is TGCGCCAGCGGTCCCGGAGCCCCCTACGAGCAGTACTTC. The V and J genes are TRBV4-1 and TRBJ2-7; D uncertain. Germline V gives CDR1 MGHRA, CDR2 YSYEKL. The CDR3 is 13 residues long. V lost 8 bases, J lost 2 bases, and 13 bases lay in between.